The 29 T cell receptor beta chains below were found in one sample sequenced in a study of CD8 T cells in ankylosing spondylitis. TCRdb processed the 5' RACE reads anew with MiXCR; each CDR3 protein has one entry. The table shows hundreds of thousands of distinct CDR3 sequences, with under 30% occurring only once. The source material was blood, either unsorted or a sorted T cell fraction (not recorded which). The source of these receptors is a male donor with ankylosing spondylitis or in good health (not recorded which).

The chain recombines TRBV4-2 with TRBJ2-5; D remains unclear. From germline, CDR1 is LGHNA and CDR2 YNFKEQ. The CDR3 contains 17 residues. Trimming took off 4 bases at V and 5 bases at J, with 23 bases between the two ends. CDR3 protein: CASSLHNYGPEWETQYF. The CDR3 DNA sequence: TGTGCCAGCAGCCTACATAACTACGGTCCTGAATGGGAGACCCAGTACTTC.

Ten or more counts support this clonotype. The chain employs TRBV9 and TRBJ2-2; D might be TRBD2 (6 bases). Germline assignment: CDR1 SGDLS and CDR2 YYNGEE. The CDR3 covers 18 residues. V was pared by 3 bases and J by 1 base, with 19 bases between. The CDR3 DNA follows: TGTGCCAGCAGCGCTCCCCCGGGGGAAAATAGGAACACCGGGGAGCTGTTTTTT. It specifies CASSAPPGENRNTGELFF.

The gene calls are TRBV5-6 and TRBJ2-5, with D perhaps matching TRBD2 (6 bases). Germline CDR1 is SGHDT and CDR2 is YYEEEE. The CDR3 extends over 14 amino acids. Between the trimmed V and J ends, which lost 4 bases and 3 bases, there was a span of 13 bases. The DNA for the CDR3 is TGTGCCAGCAGCCCGGGACTCTTGAAAGAGACCCAGTACTTC. It yields the protein CASSPGLLKETQYF.

The chain links TRBV14 to TRBJ1-1; 9 nucleotides line up with TRBD1. The J segment lost 4 bases and the V segment lost 2 bases, leaving 8 bases of the junction unmatched. The germline gives CDR1 SGHDN, CDR2 FVKESK. The CDR3 runs 16 residues. The CDR3 coding sequence is TGTGCCAGCAGCCAAACCGGGACAGGGCGTCGCACTGAAGCTTTCTTT. It yields the protein CASSQTGTGRRTEAFF.

This clonotype was detected only a few times. The chain couples TRBV10-3 to TRBJ2-1, with a weak D call TRBD1 (5 bases). The CDR3 has 15 amino acids. The germline V and J ends were trimmed by 10 bases and 2 bases, with 18 bases remaining between them. CDR1 is ENHRY, CDR2 SYGVKD, per germline. The CDR3 DNA is TGTGCCACCCGGAGCGCACAGGTGACCTACAATGAGCAGTTCTTC. This encodes CATRSAQVTYNEQFF.

This clonotype has a count of ten or more. This chain joins TRBV3-1 and TRBJ2-7, with 9 nucleotides matching TRBD2. This CDR3 comprises 13 residues. Germline V gene data show CDR1 as LGHDT and CDR2 as YNNKEL (reference sequence). Unmatched junction bases numbered 6, after V lost 6 bases and J lost 6 bases. In DNA, the CDR3 is TGTGCCAGCAGGAGCGGGAGGATGGGCGAGCAGTACTTC. It codes for CASRSGRMGEQYF.

The chain carries TRBV20-1 and TRBJ2-6; TRBD1 matches 7 bases. The CDR3 sequence is 14 residues long. CDR1 is DFQATT and CDR2 is SNEGSKA in the germline V gene (reference sequence). J was trimmed by 2 bases and V by 6 bases; bases with no gene match: 4. The CDR3 loop is CSAIDRAGANVLTF. DNA of the CDR3: TGCAGTGCCATTGACAGGGCTGGGGCCAACGTCCTGACTTTC.

This clonotype was observed many times. This chain uses TRBV25-1 with TRBJ2-5; D call uncertain. The length of the CDR3 is 13 residues. Germline values: CDR1 MGHDK, CDR2 SYGVNS. V lost 6 bases and J lost 5, with 13 bases in between. The CDR3 DNA sequence: TGTGCCAGCAGCGTTTGGGGTGGTGAGACCCAGTACTTC. Translated, it gives CASSVWGGETQYF.

The chain employs TRBV29-1 and TRBJ2-3; 7 bases agree with TRBD2. This CDR3 contains 12 residues. Germline lookup yields CDR1 SQVTM and CDR2 ANQGSEA. Trimming took 3 bases from V and 6 from J; bases not matched to a gene: 3. CDR3 sequence reads: CSVDWEGDTQYF. The CDR3, as DNA: TGCAGCGTTGATTGGGAGGGGGATACGCAGTATTTT.

The chain joins TRBV24-1 to TRBJ1-3; TRBD1 is a possible D gene (5 bases). Trimming took off 4 bases at V and 9 bases at J, with 18 bases between the two ends. CDR1 and CDR2 from the germline V gene are KGHDR and SFDVKD. The CDR3 spans 15 residues. The CDR3 here is CATSDREGAGGTIYF. For the CDR3, the DNA is TGTGCCACCAGTGACCGCGAAGGCGCCGGGGGCACCATATATTTT.

There are many counts of this clonotype. The CDR3 spells CASSADGQYNEQFF. Written as DNA, the CDR3 is TGCGCCAGCAGCGCAGATGGCCAGTACAATGAGCAGTTCTTC. The chain uses TRBV5-1 and TRBJ2-1; no definite D call. The V gene's germline CDR1 is SGHRS and CDR2 YFSETQ. Trimming shortened V by 4 bases and J by 4 bases, and 12 bases separated the two germline ends. The CDR3 is 14 amino acids.

As concerns this clonotype: Since a much larger clone is just one base distant, this may be a read error. The V and J genes are TRBV27 and TRBJ2-7; D not certain. The CDR3 sequence is 14 residues long. V dropped 8 bases and J dropped 3 bases, with 17 bases sitting between them. Per germline, CDR1 MNHEY and CDR2 SMNVEV (reference sequence). The DNA of the CDR3 is TGTGCCAGCCTCCAAACAGCGACGAACTACGAGCAGTACTTC. Protein: CASLQTATNYEQYF.

This clonotype was seen repeatedly, ten times or more. The CDR3 reads CASTDRGKQFF. CDR3 coding DNA: TGTGCCAGCACGGACCGGGGGAAGCAGTTCTTC. The V gene is TRBV3-1, the J gene TRBJ2-1, with D tentatively TRBD2 (6 bases). Trimming took 7 bases from V and 11 from J, leaving 12 bases between them. The CDR3 runs to 11 residues. Germline V gives CDR1 LGHDT, CDR2 YNNKEL (reference sequence).

This clonotype was detected many times. The chain uses TRBV10-3 and TRBJ2-3, with 9 bases lining up with TRBD2. This CDR3 spans 16 amino acids. J was trimmed by 4 bases and V by 2 bases; bases with no gene match: 7. Germline V CDR1 and CDR2: ENHRY, SYGVKD. Here the CDR3 DNA reads TGTGCCATCAGTGAGGCTATAGCGGGAGTATCAGATACGCAGTATTTT. Amino acids: CAISEAIAGVSDTQYF.

Only a few counts were recorded for this clonotype. V gene TRBV7-9 combines with J gene TRBJ2-7; 7 bases are shared with TRBD1. The CDR3 loop spans 16 amino acids. Germline values: CDR1 SEHNR, CDR2 FQNEAQ (reference sequence). With V trimmed by 5 bases and J by 1 base, 11 bases remained unmatched. Written as DNA, the CDR3 is TGTGCCAGCAGCCTCGGGACAGACATAACTTCCTACGAGCAGTACTTC. Its translation is CASSLGTDITSYEQYF.

This clonotype was seen a handful of times. The rearrangement joins TRBV7-2 to TRBJ2-2, with D hard to call. CDR1 SGHTA and CDR2 FQGNSA come from the germline V gene. V was shortened by 4 bases and J by 6 bases, with 9 bases between the two germline ends. The CDR3 contains 13 residues. This CDR3 reads CASSSRWAGELFF. The CDR3 coding sequence is TGTGCCAGCAGCTCCCGTTGGGCCGGGGAGCTGTTTTTT.

The chain has TRBV10-3 and TRBJ1-1, with D possibly matching TRBD1 (5 bases). V shed 0 bases and J shed 4 bases, with 12 bases lying between them. Germline lookup yields CDR1 ENHRY and CDR2 SYGVKD. The length of the CDR3 is 15 residues. CDR3 amino acids: CAISESGRDGTEAFF. CDR3 DNA sequence: TGTGCCATCAGTGAGTCGGGCAGGGATGGCACTGAAGCTTTCTTT.

This clonotype was seen ten or more times. This chain uses TRBV7-3 with TRBJ2-5; 7 positions match TRBD1. Per the germline V gene, CDR1 is SGHTA and CDR2 is FQGTGA. J was trimmed by 5 bases and V by 1 base; bases with no gene match: 7. The CDR3 spans 15 residues. The CDR3 bases are TGTGCCAGCAGCTTAAACGGCAGGGGGTTGGAGACCCAGTACTTC. This gives the protein CASSLNGRGLETQYF.

This clonotype was found many times. This chain joins TRBV27 and TRBJ2-7; either TRBD1 or TRBD2 may supply D (5 bases each). CDR3 length: 17 amino acids. With 2 bases removed from V and 1 base from J, the gap between germline ends came to 18 bases. Looked up from germline, CDR1 is MNHEY and CDR2 is SMNVEV (reference sequence). DNA for the CDR3: TGTGCCAGCAGTTTAGGGCTTCGAGGGACGGGTTCCTACGAGCAGTACTTC. Its translation: CASSLGLRGTGSYEQYF.

This clonotype was seen a handful of times. The V call is TRBV20-1, the J call TRBJ2-1, with D possibly being TRBD2 (6 bases). CDR3 length: 12 amino acids. Germline CDR1 reads DFQATT; CDR2 reads SNEGSKA (reference sequence). The V end was cut by 7 bases, the J end by 12 bases, with 19 bases between. The CDR3 sequence is CSVPTGRGGQFF. For the CDR3, the DNA is TGCAGTGTGCCTACCGGGCGGGGAGGGCAGTTCTTC.

This clonotype was detected ten times or more. The chain recombines TRBV24-1 with TRBJ2-7, with TRBD2 matching 14 bases. The ends lost 3 bases at V and 4 bases at J; junction bases unmatched: 4. The CDR3 runs 16 residues. From germline, CDR1 is KGHDR and CDR2 SFDVKD. In DNA form, the CDR3 reads TGTGCCACCAGTGATGCGACTAGCGGGAGGGGATACGAGCAGTACTTC. This translates into CATSDATSGRGYEQYF.

This clonotype came up many times. The V and J genes are TRBV20-1 and TRBJ1-5, with unresolved D. Germline CDR1 DFQATT, CDR2 SNEGSKA (reference sequence). CDR3 length: 15 amino acids. Trimming cost V 1 base and J 0 bases, with 10 bases left between them. The CDR3 DNA is TGCAGTGCTAGAGGTGGGGAGTATAGCAATCAGCCCCAGCATTTT. Encoded protein: CSARGGEYSNQPQHF.

The V call is TRBV19, the J call TRBJ2-3; TRBD2 agrees at 8 bases. CDR1 LNHDA and CDR2 SQIVND come from the germline V gene (reference sequence). J was trimmed by 0 bases and V by 6 bases; bases with no gene match: 5. The CDR3 is 15 residues long. CDR3 bases: TGTGCCAGTAGAGGACTAGCAACGAGCACAGATACGCAGTATTTT. This encodes CASRGLATSTDTQYF.

This clonotype showed up many times. The rearrangement links TRBV5-1 to TRBJ2-4, with D uncertain. CDR1 is SGHRS and CDR2 is YFSETQ in the germline V gene. V shed 4 bases and J shed 0 bases, with 14 bases lying between them. The CDR3 is 16 amino acids. CDR3 nucleotides: TGCGCCAGCAGCCTCGACGGATTGGTAGCCAAAAACATTCAGTACTTC. It encodes CASSLDGLVAKNIQYF.

This clonotype has a count of ten or more. This sequence joins TRBV5-5 and TRBJ1-2, with a weak D call TRBD1 (6 bases). The CDR3 has 13 amino acids. V was trimmed by 5 bases and J by 4 bases, leaving 12 bases between them. Looked up from germline, CDR1 is SGHKS and CDR2 is YYEKEE (reference sequence). The CDR3 sequence: CASRSGGPYGYTF. CDR3 sequence (DNA): TGTGCCAGCAGGTCCGGGGGGCCCTATGGCTACACCTTC. Based on the CDR3 plus reference TRBV5-5 and TRBJ1-2, the full variable domain is DAGVTQSPTHLIKTRGQQVTLRCSPISGHKSVSWYQQVLGQGPQFIFQYYEKEERGRGNFPDRFSARQFPNYSSELNVNALLLGDSALYLCASRSGGPYGYTFGSGTRLTVV.

This clonotype has a handful of counts. CDR3 sequence reads: CASSPRGGQGSRSNEQFF. In DNA, the CDR3 is TGTGCCAGCAGCCCACGGGGGGGACAGGGGAGTAGGTCGAATGAGCAGTTCTTC. The chain employs TRBV5-6 and TRBJ2-1, with TRBD1 matching 10 bases. Trimming cost V 4 bases and J 7 bases; bases outside gene matches: 17. Germline values: CDR1 SGHDT, CDR2 YYEEEE. This CDR3 has 18 amino acids.

The sample holds many counts of this clonotype. The V gene is TRBV4-1, the J gene TRBJ1-2, with a possible D match to TRBD1 (6 bases). V was shortened by 3 bases and J by 4 bases, with 18 bases between the two germline ends. This CDR3 comprises 16 residues. Germline V lookup: CDR1 MGHRA, CDR2 YSYEKL. The chain's CDR3 is CASSQTGEGLIYGYTF. For the CDR3, the DNA is TGCGCCAGCAGCCAGACAGGAGAGGGACTGATCTATGGCTACACCTTC.

The rearrangement joins TRBV6-5 to TRBJ2-2; the D is unclear. The length of the CDR3 is 13 residues. The germline CDR1 and CDR2 sequences are MNHEY and SVGAGI. V was shortened by 2 bases and J by 5 bases, with 6 bases between the two germline ends. The CDR3 DNA is TGTGCCAGCAGTTACCGAGAGACCGGGGAGCTGTTTTTT. It yields the protein CASSYRETGELFF.

Concerning this clonotype: Since a much larger clone is just one base distant, this may be a read error. This chain joins TRBV24-1 and TRBJ2-7; 13 positions match TRBD2. Trimming took 5 bases from V and 3 from J; bases not matched to a gene: 6. The CDR3 covers 16 residues. Germline V gene lookup returns CDR1 KGHDR and CDR2 SFDVKD. The chain's CDR3 is CATSARTSGSGYEQYF. The CDR3 coding sequence is TGTGCCACCAGTGCCCGGACTAGCGGGAGTGGCTACGAGCAGTACTTC.